What follows are 28 T cell receptor beta chains derived from one specimen sequenced in a study of identical twins. TCRdb recomputed calls from the 5' RACE reads with MiXCR, one row per CDR3 protein. The sample lists about 890,000 distinct CDR3 sequences, roughly 12% occurring once. These sequences were also reported in another study, on yellow fever vaccine responses in identical twins.

The sequencing sample was made of PBMCs. These receptors were taken from a woman younger than 35 in good health.

The V gene is TRBV6-1, the J gene TRBJ1-2; no definite D call. V was cut by 8 bases and J by 0 bases, with 7 bases left in between. The CDR3 consists of 12 residues. CDR1 and CDR2 from the germline V gene are MNHNS and SASEGT. The CDR3 coding sequence is TGTGCCAGCGACCCAGCTAACTATGGCTACACCTTC. It is translated as CASDPANYGYTF.

The chain has TRBV10-3 and TRBJ1-1; D uncertain. This CDR3 contains 15 residues. CDR1 and CDR2 from the germline V gene are ENHRY and SYGVKD. The V end lost 2 bases, the J end lost 6 bases, and 16 bases lay between the germline ends. The CDR3 coding sequence is TGTGCCATCAGTGAGGGAGTGATTGGGGTCTCTGAAGCTTTCTTT. Encoded protein: CAISEGVIGVSEAFF.

This clonotype was detected only a few times. The chain is built from TRBV14 and TRBJ2-5, with 9 positions matching TRBD2. Unmatched junction bases numbered 10, after V lost 6 bases and J lost 5 bases. The germline CDR1 and CDR2 sequences are SGHDN and FVKESK. The CDR3 is 15 residues long. The DNA for the CDR3 is TGTGCCAGCAGTCACCGAGCGGGGGGTAAGGAGACCCAGTACTTC. Its protein product is CASSHRAGGKETQYF.

The sample holds a few counts of this clonotype. The J gene is TRBJ2-5, the V gene TRBV11-2; weak D call: TRBD1 (5 bases). CDR3 size: 14 residues. The germline V gene encodes CDR1 SGHAT and CDR2 FQNNGV. V lost 5 bases to trimming and J lost 3 bases, with 13 bases between them. The CDR3 DNA reads as TGTGCCAGCAGCCCCTCGAAGGGGAAAGAGACCCAGTACTTC. Translated, it gives CASSPSKGKETQYF.

The table lists this clonotype with many counts. The V call is TRBV6-2 or TRBV6-3, the J call TRBJ1-5; D is perhaps TRBD1 (5 bases). Trimming pared 5 bases from V and 2 bases from J, leaving 13 bases between. This CDR3 has 15 residues. Germline V gene sequence: CDR1 MNHEY, CDR2 SVGEGT. The CDR3 here is CASSNRPVGNQPQHF. As DNA, the CDR3 is TGTGCCAGCAGTAACAGGCCAGTGGGCAATCAGCCCCAGCATTTT.

This clonotype has more than one count but fewer than ten. The chain is built from TRBV28 and TRBJ2-7; D may be TRBD1 or TRBD2 (5 bases each). V dropped 8 bases and J dropped 6 bases, with 14 bases sitting between them. This CDR3 has 12 amino acids. CDR1 is MDHEN, CDR2 SYDVKM, per germline. CDR3 DNA: TGTGCCAGCGGACCGACGAGGGGCGAGCAGTACGTC. Translating gives CASGPTRGEQYV.

This clonotype was found a few times. The V and J genes are TRBV5-1 and TRBJ2-7; 7 bases align to TRBD1. Germline V gene data show CDR1 as SGHRS and CDR2 as YFSETQ. The CDR3 is made up of 14 amino acids. The junction had 7 bases not matched to a gene; V was cut back by 4 bases and J by 3 bases. The CDR3 is CASSEAGGVYEQYF. The CDR3 bases are TGCGCCAGCAGCGAAGCAGGGGGAGTCTACGAGCAGTACTTC.

This clonotype was counted many times. The rearrangement links TRBV6-1 to TRBJ1-5; D is unclear. Trimming shortened V by 7 bases and J by 4 bases, and 14 bases separated the two germline ends. CDR3 length: 14 amino acids. Germline V lookup: CDR1 MNHNS, CDR2 SASEGT. The CDR3 bases are TGTGCCAGCATGACGGGATGGGAAAATCAGCCCCAGCATTTT. Residues: CASMTGWENQPQHF.

Only a few counts were recorded for this clonotype. The chain is built from TRBV28 and TRBJ2-6; 7 nucleotides agree with TRBD1. This CDR3 is 16 amino acids long. Germline CDR1 is MDHEN and CDR2 is SYDVKM. V was pared by 3 bases and J by 4 bases, with 6 bases of the junction left unmatched. Here the CDR3 DNA reads TGTGCCAGCAGTTTGTTGACAGGGACAGGGGCCAACGTCCTGACTTTC. It yields the protein CASSLLTGTGANVLTF.

This clonotype has only a few counts. The V gene is TRBV6-5, the J gene TRBJ1-5; 8 nucleotides align to TRBD1. V gave up 0 bases and J gave up 7 bases; unmatched junction bases: 2. Looked up from germline, CDR1 is MNHEY and CDR2 is SVGAGI. This CDR3 spans 14 amino acids. CDR3 loop: CASSYSQGVQPQHF. The CDR3 region has the DNA TGTGCCAGCAGTTACTCACAGGGGGTCCAGCCCCAGCATTTT.

This clonotype was seen ten or more times. V usage is TRBV7-9 and J usage is TRBJ1-1; D gene uncertain. Trimming pared 5 bases from V and 6 bases from J, leaving 10 bases between. Per the germline V gene, CDR1 is SEHNR and CDR2 is FQNEAQ (reference sequence). This CDR3 contains 12 residues. The CDR3 loop is CASSPGRSEAFF. The CDR3 DNA follows: TGTGCCAGCAGCCCCGGTCGCTCTGAAGCTTTCTTT.

The chain is built from TRBV18 and TRBJ1-2; no definite D call. The ends were cut back, 1 base at V and 4 bases at J, with 10 bases in the middle. The length of the CDR3 is 14 residues. Germline lookup yields CDR1 KGHSH and CDR2 LQKENI. CDR3 sequence (DNA): TGTGCCAGCTCACCACTAGACGGACCCTATGGCTACACCTTC. It specifies CASSPLDGPYGYTF.

This clonotype was detected a few times. The V gene is TRBV20-1, the J gene TRBJ2-3; 7 bases agree with TRBD2. In germline, CDR1 is DFQATT, CDR2 SNEGSKA (reference sequence). V dropped 4 bases and J dropped 6; count of bases not matched to a gene: 10. The CDR3 spans 14 residues. CDR3 coding DNA: TGCAGTGCTACGAGGGGAGGGCCCGACGATACGCAGTATTTT. As protein: CSATRGGPDDTQYF.

This clonotype has a handful of counts. The V gene is TRBV27, the J gene TRBJ2-5; the match to TRBD1 covers 12 bases. Germline CDR1 and CDR2: MNHEY and SMNVEV (reference sequence). The CDR3 is 15 residues long. V lost 8 bases to trimming and J lost 5 bases; unmatched junction nucleotides: 9. The CDR3 loop is CASPGTGGRVETQYF. CDR3 sequence (DNA): TGTGCCAGCCCCGGGACAGGGGGCCGGGTTGAGACCCAGTACTTC.

This clonotype was observed a few times. V is TRBV18 and J is TRBJ1-2; D remains ambiguous. From germline, CDR1 is KGHSH and CDR2 LQKENI. The length of the CDR3 is 14 residues. V was shortened by 6 bases and J by 5 bases, with 16 bases between the two germline ends. CDR3 amino acids: CASSQDARTYGYTF. The CDR3, as DNA: TGTGCCAGCTCTCAGGATGCGCGCACTTATGGCTACACCTTC.

This clonotype was recorded at least ten times. The rearrangement uses TRBV3-1 and TRBJ2-1, with a tentative D call TRBD1 (6 bases). The CDR3 sequence is 16 residues long. V was clipped by 2 bases and J by 8 bases, with 19 bases between them. CDR1 and CDR2 (germline): LGHDT, YNNKEL (reference sequence). Here the CDR3 reads CASSQPTGSPGDEQFF. CDR3 DNA: TGTGCCAGCAGCCAACCAACAGGGTCCCCAGGGGATGAGCAGTTCTTC.

This clonotype turned up a few times. The CDR3 DNA follows: TGTGCCACCAGCGGTAGCGGGATAAGCTCCTACAATGAGCAGTTCTTC. This codes for CATSGSGISSYNEQFF. This chain uses TRBV24-1 with TRBJ2-1; 8 bases are shared with TRBD2. The germline CDR1 and CDR2 sequences are KGHDR and SFDVKD. The CDR3 extends over 16 amino acids. Unmatched junction bases numbered 7, after V lost 7 bases and J lost 0 bases.

The chain joins TRBV3-1 to TRBJ2-7, with 8 bases fitting TRBD1. After removal of 4 bases from V and 6 bases from J, the junction contained 8 bases not matched to a gene. The V gene's germline CDR1 is LGHDT and CDR2 YNNKEL (reference sequence). The CDR3 is 14 residues long. As DNA, the CDR3 is TGTGCCAGCAGCCCCTGGACAGGGTCATTCGAGCAGTACGTC. Protein product: CASSPWTGSFEQYV.

This clonotype has more than one count but fewer than ten. The DNA for the CDR3 is TGTGCCAGCAGCCAAGCCTATGGTGAGCAGTTCTTC. Its translation is CASSQAYGEQFF. This chain uses TRBV3-1 with TRBJ2-1; D gene ambiguous. V gave up 1 base and J gave up 9 bases, with 7 bases separating them. The CDR3 loop spans 12 amino acids. The germline V gene has CDR1 LGHDT and CDR2 YNNKEL (reference sequence).

This clonotype has just a few counts. The J gene is TRBJ2-7, the V gene TRBV20-1; perhaps TRBD1 as D (6 bases). This CDR3 is built from 14 residues. Trimming stripped 1 base from V and 6 bases from J, with 16 bases between. Germline V lookup: CDR1 DFQATT, CDR2 SNEGSKA (reference sequence). The CDR3 DNA is TGCAGTGCTAGAGGAGTGGGGGCAGAAAGCGAGCAGTACTTC. It translates to CSARGVGAESEQYF.

This clonotype has ten or more counts. This chain joins TRBV29-1 and TRBJ1-6; D ambiguous. This CDR3 region has 16 residues. V lost 3 bases, J lost 0 bases, and 12 bases lay in between. Germline lookup yields CDR1 SQVTM and CDR2 ANQGSEA. The CDR3 is CSVDAPDSSYNSPLHF. CDR3 in DNA: TGCAGCGTTGACGCCCCGGATAGCTCCTATAATTCACCCCTCCACTTT.

This clonotype has a handful of counts. CDR3 amino acids: CASGQGTYGNQPQHF. Here the CDR3 DNA reads TGTGCCAGCGGCCAGGGAACTTACGGCAATCAGCCCCAGCATTTT. The chain joins TRBV28 to TRBJ1-5; possible D gene TRBD1, 5 bases. The CDR3 loop spans 15 amino acids. Germline V lookup: CDR1 MDHEN, CDR2 SYDVKM. V was cut by 8 bases and J by 2 bases, with 16 bases left in between.

This clonotype was picked up a small number of times. This chain joins TRBV12-3 or TRBV12-4 and TRBJ2-1; TRBD2 aligns across 10 bases. The CDR3 consists of 18 residues. V was pared by 5 bases and J by 6 bases, with 16 bases of the junction left unmatched. The CDR3: CASSRVWGLAGAVNEQFF. In DNA, the CDR3 is TGTGCCAGCAGTCGGGTTTGGGGGCTAGCGGGAGCTGTCAATGAGCAGTTCTTC.

The CDR3 loop is CASSEGLAGGTNTGELFF. In DNA form, the CDR3 reads TGTGCCAGCAGCGAGGGACTAGCGGGAGGGACGAACACCGGGGAGCTGTTTTTT. V gene TRBV9 combines with J gene TRBJ2-2; the match to TRBD2 covers 16 bases. CDR1 is SGDLS, CDR2 YYNGEE, per germline. V dropped 3 bases and J dropped 0; count of bases not matched to a gene: 2. CDR3 length: 18 residues.

This sequence joins TRBV5-1 and TRBJ2-6; TRBD1 agrees at 7 bases. V shed 4 bases and J 0 bases; nucleotides not matched to a gene: 10. Germline CDR1 reads SGHRS; CDR2 reads YFSETQ. The CDR3 consists of 18 residues. The DNA of the CDR3 is TGCGCCAGCAGCCCACCGGGACAGACACTCTCTGGGGCCAACGTCCTGACTTTC. This gives the protein CASSPPGQTLSGANVLTF.

V gene TRBV20-1 combines with J gene TRBJ2-7, with unresolved D. The germline CDR1 and CDR2 sequences are DFQATT and SNEGSKA (reference sequence). This CDR3 is built from 16 residues. V was clipped by 1 base and J by 2 bases, with 18 bases between them. CDR3 bases: TGCAGTGCTAGAGGGGCCCGGACCAGAACCCCCTACGAGCAGTACTTC. Amino acids: CSARGARTRTPYEQYF.

This clonotype occurred a few times. The chain carries TRBV11-1 and TRBJ2-1, with D perhaps matching TRBD1 or TRBD2 (6 bases each). Germline V gene data show CDR1 as SGHAT and CDR2 as FQDESV (reference sequence). The V end was cut by 5 bases, the J end by 5 bases, with 13 bases between. The CDR3 has 14 amino acids. CDR3 protein: CASSPGAWDNEQFF. The DNA of the CDR3 is TGTGCCAGCAGCCCGGGGGCATGGGACAATGAGCAGTTCTTC. Variable domain in full (rest from reference TRBV11-1 and TRBJ2-1): EAEVAQSPRYKITEKSQAVAFWCDPISGHATLYWYRQILGQGPELLVQFQDESVVDDSQLPKDRFSAERLKGVDSTLKIQPAELGDSAMYLCASSPGAWDNEQFFGPGTRLTVL.

The V call is TRBV6-1, the J call TRBJ2-1; D not certain. V was trimmed by 7 bases and J by 0 bases, leaving 16 bases between them. Per the germline V gene, CDR1 is MNHNS and CDR2 is SASEGT. The CDR3 runs 16 residues. In nucleotides, the CDR3 is TGTGCCAGCACCGGAAGGGCGGCGTTCTCCTACAATGAGCAGTTCTTC. Translating gives CASTGRAAFSYNEQFF.